The subject of this entry is one T cell receptor (beta chain). The source of the sample is a study of cytomegalovirus exposure and HLA in healthy donors. Use of 60 Vbeta and 13 Jbeta primers characterized the PCR. Sequencing was performed with immunoSEQ multiplex PCR; in TCRdb, only in-frame clones are kept and a portion is missing. This sample has 150,000 to 250,000 clones, with 79% found just once. The CDR3 consists of 14 residues. Germline assignment: CDR1 MNHEY and CDR2 SVGAGI. Trimming removed 4 bases at V and 4 bases at J, with 13 bases between. Sequences were obtained from PBMCs. The clonotype originates from a girl aged 5-17 years in good health and CMV-seropositive. The chain joins TRBV6-5 to TRBJ1-1, with a tentative D call TRBD1 (6 bases). The CDR3 sequence is CASSFKDRFTEAFF. CDR3 nucleotides: TGTGCCAGCAGTTTCAAGGACAGATTCACTGAAGCTTTCTTT.